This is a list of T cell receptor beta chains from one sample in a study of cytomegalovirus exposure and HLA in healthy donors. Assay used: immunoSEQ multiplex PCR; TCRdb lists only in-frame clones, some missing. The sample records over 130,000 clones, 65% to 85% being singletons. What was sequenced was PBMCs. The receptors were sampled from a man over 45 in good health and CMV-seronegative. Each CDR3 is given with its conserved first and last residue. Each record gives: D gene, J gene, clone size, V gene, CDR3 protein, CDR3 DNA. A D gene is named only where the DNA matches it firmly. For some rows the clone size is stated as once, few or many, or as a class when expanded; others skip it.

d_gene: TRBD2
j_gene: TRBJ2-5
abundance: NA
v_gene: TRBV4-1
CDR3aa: CASSQLAGGQETQYF
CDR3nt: TGCGCCAGCAGCCAGCTAGCGGGGGGTCAAGAGACCCAGTACTTC

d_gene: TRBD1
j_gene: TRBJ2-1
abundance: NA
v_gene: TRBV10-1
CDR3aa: CASRRDRGIDEQFF
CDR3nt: TGCGCCAGCAGGCGGGACAGGGGGATAGATGAGCAGTTCTTC

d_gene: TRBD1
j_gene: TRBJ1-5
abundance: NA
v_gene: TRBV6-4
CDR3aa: CASSATGQGSQPQHF
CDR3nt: TGTGCCAGCAGCGCAACGGGACAGGGAAGTCAGCCCCAGCATTTT

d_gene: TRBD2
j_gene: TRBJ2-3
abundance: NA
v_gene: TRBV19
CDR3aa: CASSISTSGATDTQYF
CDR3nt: TGTGCCAGTAGTATATCGACTAGCGGGGCCACAGATACGCAGTATTTT

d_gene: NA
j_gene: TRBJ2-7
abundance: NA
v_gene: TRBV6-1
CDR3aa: CASSEQGHDTYEQYF
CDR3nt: TGTGCCAGCAGTGAACAGGGCCACGATACCTACGAGCAGTACTTC

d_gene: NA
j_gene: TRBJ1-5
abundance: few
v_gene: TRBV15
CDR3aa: CATSRAGIQPQHF
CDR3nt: TGTGCCACCAGCAGAGCGGGTATTCAGCCCCAGCATTTT

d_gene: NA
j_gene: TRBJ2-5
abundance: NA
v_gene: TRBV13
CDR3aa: CASSFKETQYF
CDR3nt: TGTGCCAGCAGCTTCAAAGAGACCCAGTACTTC

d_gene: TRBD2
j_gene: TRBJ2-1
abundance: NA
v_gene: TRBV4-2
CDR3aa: CASSQDRPGGVQAEQFF
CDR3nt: TGTGCCAGCAGCCAAGACCGTCCGGGGGGGGTACAAGCGGAGCAGTTCTTC

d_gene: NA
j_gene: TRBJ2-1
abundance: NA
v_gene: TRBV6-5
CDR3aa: CASSYLGTYNEQFF
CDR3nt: TGTGCCAGCAGTTACCTGGGGACTTACAATGAGCAGTTCTTC

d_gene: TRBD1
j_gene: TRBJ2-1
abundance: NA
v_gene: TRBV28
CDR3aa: CASSAQGSSYNEQFF
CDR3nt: TGTGCCAGCAGTGCACAGGGGAGCTCCTACAATGAGCAGTTCTTC

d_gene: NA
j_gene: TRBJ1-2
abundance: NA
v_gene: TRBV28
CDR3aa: CASSYPRGAANYGYTF
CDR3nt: TGTGCCAGCAGTTACCCCAGGGGAGCGGCTAACTATGGCTACACCTTC

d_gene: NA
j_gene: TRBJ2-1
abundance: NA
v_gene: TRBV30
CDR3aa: CAWRRGSDSYNEQFF
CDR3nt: TGTGCCTGGAGAAGGGGGTCCGACTCCTACAATGAGCAGTTCTTC